Following are 9 T cell receptor beta chains from one sample sequenced in a study of OX40 agonist ivuxolimab in advanced cancers. The table came from immunoSEQ multiplex PCR; TCRdb's copy has only in-frame clones and leaves some out. The sample shows under 50,000 clones, more than 85% of them seen only once. The material sequenced was CD4+ or CD8+ T cells sorted from blood, taken in a trial of the OX40 agonist ivuxolimab. The source of these receptors is an adult with an advanced solid tumor such as melanoma, head and neck, liver or kidney cancer.

The chain recombines TRBV5-1 with TRBJ2-6; possibly TRBD1 or TRBD2 for D (5 bases each). The V and J ends lost 5 bases and 4 bases respectively, with 28 bases between them. The CDR3 contains 20 residues. From germline, CDR1 is SGHRS and CDR2 YFSETQ. The CDR3 spells CASSLQDRDPWVEGANVLTF. In nucleotides, the CDR3 is TGCGCCAGCAGTTTACAAGACCGGGACCCCTGGGTCGAAGGGGCCAACGTCCTGACTTTC.

In its sample, this clone was seen once. The gene calls are TRBV28 and TRBJ1-5; D ambiguous. The CDR3 totals 12 residues. Trimming pared 6 bases from V and 9 bases from J, leaving 12 bases between. Germline assignment: CDR1 MDHEN and CDR2 SYDVKM. The CDR3 bases are TGTGCCAGCAGCCCTTCTCGGGGGCCCCAGCATTTT. This sequence encodes CASSPSRGPQHF.

This rearrangement joins TRBV27 to TRBJ2-5, with TRBD1 matching 10 bases. Germline V CDR1 and CDR2: MNHEY, SMNVEV (reference sequence). The CDR3 contains 17 residues. Trimming took 0 bases from V and 5 from J; bases not matched to a gene: 9. CDR3 amino acids: CASSLSFPGTGVETQYF. The CDR3 DNA is TGTGCCAGCAGTTTATCCTTCCCCGGGACAGGGGTGGAGACCCAGTACTTC.

The J gene is TRBJ2-5, the V gene TRBV18; 7 nucleotides line up with TRBD2. There are 13 residues in the CDR3. V was clipped by 3 bases and J by 4 bases; unmatched bases: 2. Per germline, CDR1 KGHSH and CDR2 LQKENI. The CDR3 here is CASSPGRAETQYF. CDR3 DNA: TGTGCCAGCTCACCGGGGAGGGCAGAGACCCAGTACTTC. The variable domain in full, with the rest retrieved from reference TRBV18 and TRBJ2-5, is NAGVMQNPRHLVRRRGQEARLRCSPMKGHSHVYWYRQLPEEGLKFMVYLQKENIIDESGMPKERFSAEFPKEGPSILRIQQVVRGDSAAYFCASSPGRAETQYFGPGTRLLVL.

Only a few counts were recorded for this clone. The chain links TRBV7-3 to TRBJ2-1; D is uncertain. The CDR3 extends over 16 amino acids. Germline V gene lookup returns CDR1 SGHTA and CDR2 FQGTGA. V dropped 0 bases and J dropped 4 bases, with 13 bases sitting between them. The CDR3, as DNA: TGTGCCAGCAGCTTAACGGGTAACCCCTCTTACAATGAGCAGTTCTTC. Its protein is CASSLTGNPSYNEQFF.

The chain employs TRBV4-1 and TRBJ2-1; 9 positions agree with TRBD1. Germline assignment: CDR1 MGHRA and CDR2 YSYEKL. V shed 0 bases, J shed 2 bases, and the junction held 5 bases outside the gene matches. The CDR3 has 17 amino acids. The CDR3 nucleotides read TGCGCCAGCAGCCAAGATCCACAGGGGGCGACCTACAATGAGCAGTTCTTC. It codes for CASSQDPQGATYNEQFF.

This chain links TRBV28 with TRBJ1-5, with D perhaps TRBD1 (5 bases). The ends were cut back, 4 bases at V and 1 base at J, with 8 bases in the middle. The CDR3 sequence is 14 residues long. Germline CDR1 MDHEN, CDR2 SYDVKM. CDR3 nucleotides: TGTGCCAGCAGTTCCGGACAAAGCAATCAGCCCCAGCATTTT. As protein: CASSSGQSNQPQHF.

The chain links TRBV4-3 to TRBJ1-2, with D perhaps matching TRBD1 (5 bases). Germline CDR1 reads LGHNA; CDR2 reads YSLEER. Trimming left V 3 bases short and J 5 bases short, with 19 bases between. The CDR3 spans 16 residues. The CDR3 spells CASSQAGVGRSYGYTF. The CDR3 DNA sequence: TGCGCCAGCAGCCAGGCGGGGGTGGGACGGAGTTATGGCTACACCTTC.

This chain uses TRBV18 with TRBJ1-1; D may be TRBD1 (5 bases). The V gene lost 3 bases and the J gene lost 5 bases, with 13 bases spanning the gap. This CDR3 contains 14 residues. Germline CDR1 KGHSH, CDR2 LQKENI. CDR3 protein: CASSPGGEGTEAFF. The CDR3 bases are TGTGCCAGCTCACCCGGGGGGGAGGGAACTGAAGCTTTCTTT.